This TCR beta chain was documented in a study of identical twins. The V and J ends lost 7 bases and 3 bases respectively, with 20 bases between them. CDR3 size: 16 residues. CDR1 is MNHEY and CDR2 is SMNVEV in the germline V gene (reference sequence). Through template switching, a universal primer site was introduced, and the cDNA contained unique molecular identifiers. TCRdb recomputed calls from the 5' RACE reads with MiXCR, one row per CDR3 protein. The sample records about 520,000 distinct CDR3 sequences, under 25% being singletons. The table lists this clonotype with a few counts. These same records also appear under a second study, on T cells expressing NK-cell markers. That report notes: Among the eight sequenced donors, seven tested HCMV-seropositive and one tested seronegative.

The receptor's source is a woman younger than 35 in good health. Material for sequencing was CD4+ T cells sorted from blood. The chain links TRBV27 to TRBJ2-3; perhaps TRBD2 as D (6 bases). The CDR3 nucleotides are TGTGCCAGCAAACCTACCGCGGGGCGAGGGACAGATACGCAGTATTTT. Protein sequence: CASKPTAGRGTDTQYF.